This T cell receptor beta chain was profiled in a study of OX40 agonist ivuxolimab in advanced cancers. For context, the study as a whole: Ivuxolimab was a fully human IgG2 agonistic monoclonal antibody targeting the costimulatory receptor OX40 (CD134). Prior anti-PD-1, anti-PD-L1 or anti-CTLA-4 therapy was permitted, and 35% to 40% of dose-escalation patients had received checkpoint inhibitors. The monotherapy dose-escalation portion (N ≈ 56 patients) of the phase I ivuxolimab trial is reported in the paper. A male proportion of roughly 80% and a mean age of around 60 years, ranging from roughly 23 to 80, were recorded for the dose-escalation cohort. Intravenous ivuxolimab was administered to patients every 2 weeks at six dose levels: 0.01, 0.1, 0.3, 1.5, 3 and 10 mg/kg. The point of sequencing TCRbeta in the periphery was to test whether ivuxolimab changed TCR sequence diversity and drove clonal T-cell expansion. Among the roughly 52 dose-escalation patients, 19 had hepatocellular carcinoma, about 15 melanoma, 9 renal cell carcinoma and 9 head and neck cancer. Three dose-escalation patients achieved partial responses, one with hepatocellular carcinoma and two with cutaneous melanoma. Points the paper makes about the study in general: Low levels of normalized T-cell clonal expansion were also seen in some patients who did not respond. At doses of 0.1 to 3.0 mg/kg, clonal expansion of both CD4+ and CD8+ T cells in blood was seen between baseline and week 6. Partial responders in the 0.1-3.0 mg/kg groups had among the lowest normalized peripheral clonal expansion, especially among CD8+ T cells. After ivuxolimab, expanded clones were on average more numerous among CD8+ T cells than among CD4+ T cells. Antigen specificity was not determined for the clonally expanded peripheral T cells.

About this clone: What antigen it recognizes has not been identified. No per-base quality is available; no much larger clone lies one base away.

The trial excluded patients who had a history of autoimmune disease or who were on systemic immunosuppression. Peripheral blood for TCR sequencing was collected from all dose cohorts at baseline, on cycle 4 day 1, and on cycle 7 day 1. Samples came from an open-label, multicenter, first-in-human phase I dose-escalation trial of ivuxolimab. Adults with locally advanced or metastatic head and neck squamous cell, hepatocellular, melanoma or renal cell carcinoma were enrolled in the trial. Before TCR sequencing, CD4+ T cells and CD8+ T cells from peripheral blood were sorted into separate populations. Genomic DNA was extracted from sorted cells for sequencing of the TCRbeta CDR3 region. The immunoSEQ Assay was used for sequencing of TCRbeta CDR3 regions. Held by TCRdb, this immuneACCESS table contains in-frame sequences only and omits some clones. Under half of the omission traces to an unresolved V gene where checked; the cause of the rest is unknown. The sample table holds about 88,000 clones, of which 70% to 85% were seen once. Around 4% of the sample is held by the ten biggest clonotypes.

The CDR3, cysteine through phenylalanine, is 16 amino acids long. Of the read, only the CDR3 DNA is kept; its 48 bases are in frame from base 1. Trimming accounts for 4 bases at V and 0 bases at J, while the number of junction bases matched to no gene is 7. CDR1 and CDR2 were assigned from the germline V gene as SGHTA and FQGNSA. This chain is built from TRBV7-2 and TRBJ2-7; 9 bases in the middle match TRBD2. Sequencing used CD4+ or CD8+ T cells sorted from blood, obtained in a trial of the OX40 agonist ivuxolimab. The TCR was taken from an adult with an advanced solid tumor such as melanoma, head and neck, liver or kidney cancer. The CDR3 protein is CASSSSGDGSSYEQYF. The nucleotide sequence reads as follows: TGTGCCAGCAGCTCTAGCGGGGACGGAAGCTCCTACGAGCAGTACTTC.